This T cell receptor beta chain was identified during a study of shared clonotypes between healthy human individuals. TCRdb keeps only in-frame clones here, not all; method: immunoSEQ multiplex PCR. Altogether some 2,500,000 clones are present, less than 95% being singletons, with the ten largest covering 0.37%. The clonotype was recovered from a man aged 18 to 30 in good health. Some clones in this sample may be carry-over from other donors' samples. Sequenced sample: naive CD4+ T cells from PBMCs. Specified subset: CD45RA+ positively selected.

The CDR3 DNA reads as TGCGCCAGCAGCGAGGGACGGCAAGAGACCCAGTACTTC. It encodes CASSEGRQETQYF. The rearrangement joins TRBV5-1 to TRBJ2-5, with D perhaps TRBD1 or TRBD2 (5 bases each). V was cut by 4 bases and J by 2 bases, with 9 bases left in between. The CDR3 has 13 residues. CDR1 and CDR2 (germline): SGHRS, YFSETQ.